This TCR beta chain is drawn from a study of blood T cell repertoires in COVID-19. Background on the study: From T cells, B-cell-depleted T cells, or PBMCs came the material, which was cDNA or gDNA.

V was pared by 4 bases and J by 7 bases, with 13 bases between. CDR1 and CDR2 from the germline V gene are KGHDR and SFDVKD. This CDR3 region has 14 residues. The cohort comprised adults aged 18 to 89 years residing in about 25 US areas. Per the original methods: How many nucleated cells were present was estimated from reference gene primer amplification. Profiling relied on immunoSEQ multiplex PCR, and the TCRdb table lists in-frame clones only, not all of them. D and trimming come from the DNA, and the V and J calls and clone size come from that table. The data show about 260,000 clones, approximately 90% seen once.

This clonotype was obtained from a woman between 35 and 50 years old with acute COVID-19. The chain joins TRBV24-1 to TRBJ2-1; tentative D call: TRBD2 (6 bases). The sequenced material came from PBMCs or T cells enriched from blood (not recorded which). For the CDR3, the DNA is TGTGCCACCAGTGACTGGAGGGCGGGTAATGAGCAGTTCTTC. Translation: CATSDWRAGNEQFF.